This TCR beta chain was sequenced during a study of T cell changes during pregnancy in multiple sclerosis. Sequencing used immunoSEQ multiplex PCR; TCRdb keeps in-frame clones, though not all of them. The table has about 120,000 clones, over 85% seen once; the top ten hold 6.2%. CDR3 length: 13 amino acids. Deletions cut 5 bases from V and 6 bases from J, with 10 bases between. Germline CDR1 SEHNR, CDR2 FQNEAQ (reference sequence). The V and J genes are TRBV7-9 and TRBJ2-2; TRBD2 might be the D (5 bases). The sample consisted of peripheral blood, taken before pregnancy. The origin of this receptor is a female donor with multiple sclerosis, enrolled in a pregnancy study. The DNA for the CDR3 is TGTGCCAGCAGCCGGCGGGCTCCCGGGGAGCTGTTTTTT. It encodes CASSRRAPGELFF. Combining the CDR3 with reference TRBV7-9 and TRBJ2-2 gives the whole variable domain DTGVSQNPRHKITKRGQNVTFRCDPISEHNRLYWYRQTLGQGPEFLTYFQNEAQLEKSRLLSDRFSAERPKGSFSTLEIQRTEQGDSAMYLCASSRRAPGELFFGEGSRLTVL.